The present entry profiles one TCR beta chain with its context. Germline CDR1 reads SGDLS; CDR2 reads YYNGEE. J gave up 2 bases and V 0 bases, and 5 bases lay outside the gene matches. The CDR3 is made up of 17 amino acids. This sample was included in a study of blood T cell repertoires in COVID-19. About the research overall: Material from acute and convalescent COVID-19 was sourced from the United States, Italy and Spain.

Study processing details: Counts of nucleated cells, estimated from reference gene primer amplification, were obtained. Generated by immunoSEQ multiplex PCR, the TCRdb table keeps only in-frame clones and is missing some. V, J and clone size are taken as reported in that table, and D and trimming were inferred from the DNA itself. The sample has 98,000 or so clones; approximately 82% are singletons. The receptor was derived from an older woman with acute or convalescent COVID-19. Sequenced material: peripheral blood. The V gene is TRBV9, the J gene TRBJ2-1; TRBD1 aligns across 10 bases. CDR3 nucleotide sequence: TGTGCCAGCAGCGTAGAGAGGGGACAGGGGACCTACAATGAGCAGTTCTTC. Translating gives CASSVERGQGTYNEQFF.